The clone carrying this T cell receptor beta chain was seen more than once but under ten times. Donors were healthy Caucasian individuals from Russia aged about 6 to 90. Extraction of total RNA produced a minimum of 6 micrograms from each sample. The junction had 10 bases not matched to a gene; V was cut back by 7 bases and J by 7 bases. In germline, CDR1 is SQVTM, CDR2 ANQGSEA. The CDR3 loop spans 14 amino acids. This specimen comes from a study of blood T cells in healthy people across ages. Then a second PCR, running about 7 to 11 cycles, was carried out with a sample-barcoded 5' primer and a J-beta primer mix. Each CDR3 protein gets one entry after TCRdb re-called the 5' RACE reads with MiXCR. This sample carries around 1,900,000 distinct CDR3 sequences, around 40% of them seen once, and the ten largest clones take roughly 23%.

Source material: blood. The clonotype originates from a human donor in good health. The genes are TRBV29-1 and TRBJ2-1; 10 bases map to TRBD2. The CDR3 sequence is CSAPLAGLRNEQFF. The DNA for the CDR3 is TGCAGCGCCCCACTAGCGGGGCTGAGGAATGAGCAGTTCTTC.